Below are 7 T cell receptor beta chains sequenced from a single sample in a study of blood T cells in healthy people across ages. A second PCR of roughly 7 to 11 cycles used a sample-barcoded 5' primer and a J-beta primer mix. TCRdb reprocessed the 5' RACE reads via MiXCR and lists one record per CDR3 protein. The data contain 850,000 or so distinct CDR3 sequences, around 28% of them seen just once; the ten biggest clones take up 17%. Source material: blood. The receptors originated from a woman of 80 years or more in good health.

This clonotype was seen repeatedly, ten times or more. The chain employs TRBV14 and TRBJ2-1; D possibly corresponds to TRBD2 (6 bases). CDR1 is SGHDN, CDR2 FVKESK, per germline. V lost 3 bases and J 6 bases, leaving 15 bases between the germline ends. The CDR3 has 15 amino acids. CDR3 protein: CASSQTGVGSNEQFF. In nucleotides, the CDR3 is TGTGCCAGCAGCCAGACGGGGGTAGGCAGCAATGAGCAGTTCTTC.

The CDR3 coding sequence is TGCAGCGTTGTTGTGACAGGGGGCGGACAGGAGCAGTACTTC. Translated: CSVVVTGGGQEQYF. The chain carries TRBV29-1 and TRBJ2-5; 10 positions agree with TRBD1. Trimming cost V 4 bases and J 11 bases; bases outside gene matches: 13. CDR1 is SQVTM, CDR2 ANQGSEA, per germline. The CDR3 has 14 amino acids.

In this sample, this clonotype turned up a few times. CDR3 protein: CATSRDPSPRGTDTQYF. The CDR3 nucleotides read TGTGCCACCAGCAGGGACCCTAGCCCCCGGGGCACAGATACGCAGTATTTT. The chain employs TRBV15 and TRBJ2-3; possibly TRBD2 for D (5 bases). CDR1 and CDR2 (germline): LNHNV, YYDKDF (reference sequence). Trimming pared 3 bases from V and 1 base from J, leaving 17 bases between. This CDR3 region has 17 residues.

This chain links TRBV29-1 with TRBJ1-2; 9 bases are a match to TRBD1. V gave up 7 bases and J gave up 3 bases; unmatched junction bases: 12. Germline V CDR1 and CDR2: SQVTM, ANQGSEA. CDR3 length: 15 residues. DNA of the CDR3: TGCAGCGCTGAGCCCTTACAGGGGGCGGACTATGGCTACACCTTC. Translating it yields CSAEPLQGADYGYTF.

This clonotype was recorded many times. This chain links TRBV6-2 or TRBV6-3 with TRBJ2-7, with 9 bases that match TRBD1. The CDR3 contains 14 residues. V lost 8 bases to trimming and J lost 3 bases; unmatched junction nucleotides: 8. CDR1 MNHEY and CDR2 SVGEGT come from the germline V gene. The CDR3 protein is CASQPGQGFYEQYF. DNA for the CDR3: TGTGCCAGCCAACCGGGACAGGGTTTCTACGAGCAGTACTTC.

This clonotype appeared a few times. Given a much more abundant clone one base away, this may be a read error. The chain uses TRBV5-6 and TRBJ2-1, with TRBD2 identical over 9 bases. After removal of 1 base from V and 8 bases from J, the junction contained 7 bases not matched to a gene. The length of the CDR3 is 15 residues. CDR1 SGHDT and CDR2 YYEEEE come from the germline V gene. DNA for the CDR3: TGTGCCAGCAGCTTGCTGGCGGGGGGGCCGGATGAGCAGTTCTTC. This sequence encodes CASSLLAGGPDEQFF.

This clonotype came up a few times. The V and J genes are TRBV2 and TRBJ1-5; D not resolved. Trimming shortened V by 3 bases and J by 8 bases, and 8 bases separated the two germline ends. This CDR3 has 12 residues. CDR1 is SNHLY and CDR2 is FYNNEI in the germline V gene. The CDR3 loop reads CASSDQWEPQHF. In DNA form, the CDR3 reads TGTGCCAGCAGTGATCAGTGGGAGCCCCAGCATTTT.